Sequencing of this TCR beta chain was carried out in a study of shared clonotypes between healthy human individuals. For the study at large: Three plates were used per donor for CD4 naive, three for CD4 memory, two for CD8 naive and one for CD8 memory.

The naive CD8 subset, CD45RO-negative cells positively selected for CCR7, excluded terminally differentiated effector memory CD45RA+ cells. The study drew its donors from healthy HIV-negative adults without recent acute infections or vaccinations. The CDR3 length is 17 residues. V lost 1 base, J lost 2 bases, and 10 bases stayed unmatched. CDR1 is MGHRA and CDR2 is YSYEKL in the germline V gene. Notes on the study in general: Estimated richness was generally greater in naive than memory subsets.

Sequencing was performed with immunoSEQ multiplex PCR; in TCRdb, only in-frame clones are kept and a portion is missing. The sample lists millions of clones; about 95% were seen once. Remarks on this clone: Its antigen is undetermined.

J is TRBJ1-2 and V is TRBV4-1, with 7 bases fitting TRBD1. This clonotype originated in a man between 18 and 29 years old in good health. Sequencing used naive CD8+ T cells sorted from blood. The CDR3 sequence: CASSQGETGAENYGYTF. The CDR3 DNA is TGCGCCAGCAGCCAAGGGGAAACAGGGGCGGAAAACTATGGCTACACCTTC.